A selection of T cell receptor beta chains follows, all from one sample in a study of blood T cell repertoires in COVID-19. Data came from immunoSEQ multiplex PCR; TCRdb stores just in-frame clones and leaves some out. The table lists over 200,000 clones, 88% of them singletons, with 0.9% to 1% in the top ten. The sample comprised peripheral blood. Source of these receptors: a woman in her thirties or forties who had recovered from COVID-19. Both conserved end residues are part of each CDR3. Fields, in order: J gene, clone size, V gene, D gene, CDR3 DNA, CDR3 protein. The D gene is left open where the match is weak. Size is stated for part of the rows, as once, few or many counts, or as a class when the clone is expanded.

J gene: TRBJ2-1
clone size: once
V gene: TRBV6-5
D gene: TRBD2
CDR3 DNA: TGTGCCAGCAGATCCGGGACTAGGCACCCCCGGGAGCAGTTCTTC
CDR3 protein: CASRSGTRHPREQFF

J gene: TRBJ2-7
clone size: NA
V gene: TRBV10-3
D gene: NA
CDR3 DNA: TGTGCCATCAGTGACCTTAGCTCCTACGAGCAGTACTTC
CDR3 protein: CAISDLSSYEQYF

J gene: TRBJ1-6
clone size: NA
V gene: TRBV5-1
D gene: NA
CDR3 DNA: TGCGCCAGCAGCTTGGCCTCGGCAGGGGACTCCTATAATTCACCCCTCCACTTT
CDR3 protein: CASSLASAGDSYNSPLHF

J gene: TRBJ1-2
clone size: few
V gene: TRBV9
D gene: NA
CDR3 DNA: TGTGCCAGCAGCGTAGGGGCGGGGATCTATGGCTACACCTTC
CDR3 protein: CASSVGAGIYGYTF

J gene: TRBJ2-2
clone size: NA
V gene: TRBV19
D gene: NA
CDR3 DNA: TGTGCCAGTAGTATGTATTCCGGGGAGCTGTTTTTT
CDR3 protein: CASSMYSGELFF

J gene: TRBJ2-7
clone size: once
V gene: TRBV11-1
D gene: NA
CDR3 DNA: TGTGCCAGCAGCTTAGCGCCTGAGGACGAGCAGTACTTC
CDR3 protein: CASSLAPEDEQYF

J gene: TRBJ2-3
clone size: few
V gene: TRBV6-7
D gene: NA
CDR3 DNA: TGTGCCACCAAGGGGCGGGACAGGGGATCTAGCGGGAGCGCAGATACGCAGTATTTT
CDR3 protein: CATKGRDRGSSGSADTQYF

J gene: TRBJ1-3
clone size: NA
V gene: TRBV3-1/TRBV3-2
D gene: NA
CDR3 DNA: TGTGCCAGCAGCCAAGAATTAGTCTCTGGAAACACCATATATTTT
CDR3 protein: CASSQELVSGNTIYF

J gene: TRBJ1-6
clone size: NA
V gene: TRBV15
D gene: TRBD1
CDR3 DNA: TGTGCCACCAGCAGAATATCAGGGGGTAATTCACCCCTCCACTTT
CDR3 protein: CATSRISGGNSPLHF

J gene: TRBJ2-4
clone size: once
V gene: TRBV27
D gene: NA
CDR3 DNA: TGTGCCAGCAAAGGGGGTGGGGTGGACAAAAACATTCAGTACTTC
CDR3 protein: CASKGGGVDKNIQYF

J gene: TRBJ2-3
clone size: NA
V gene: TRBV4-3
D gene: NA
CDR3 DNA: TGCGCCAGCAGCCATACCTTGGAGCGGGGCACAGATACGCAGTATTTT
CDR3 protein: CASSHTLERGTDTQYF

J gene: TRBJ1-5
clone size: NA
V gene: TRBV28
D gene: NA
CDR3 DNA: TGTGCCAGCAGCCCCCGGGGGGGCAATCAGCCCCAGCATTTT
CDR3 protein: CASSPRGGNQPQHF

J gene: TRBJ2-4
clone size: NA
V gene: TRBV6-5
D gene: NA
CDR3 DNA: TGTGCCAGCAGTTACTCCCCAGGGCTTCCCAAAAACATTCAGTACTTC
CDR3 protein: CASSYSPGLPKNIQYF

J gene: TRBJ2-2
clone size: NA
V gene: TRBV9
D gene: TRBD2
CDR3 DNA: TGTGCCAGCAGCGTAGCAGCGGGAGGAGGGGCCGGGGAGCTGTTTTTT
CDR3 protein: CASSVAAGGGAGELFF

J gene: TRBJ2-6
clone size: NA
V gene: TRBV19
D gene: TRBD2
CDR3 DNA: TGTGCCAGTAGTATAGTGCCCCCGACTAGCGGGAGGGCCTTTGGGGCCAACGTCCTGACTTTC
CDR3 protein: CASSIVPPTSGRAFGANVLTF

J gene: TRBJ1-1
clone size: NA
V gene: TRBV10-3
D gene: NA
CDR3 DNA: TGTGCCATCAGTGGGAGGGACGCCACTGAAGCTTTCTTT
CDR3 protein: CAISGRDATEAFF

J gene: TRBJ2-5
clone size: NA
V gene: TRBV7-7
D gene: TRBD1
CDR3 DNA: TGTGCCAGCAGCCTAGACAGGGGCGGCGAGACCCAGTACTTC
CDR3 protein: CASSLDRGGETQYF

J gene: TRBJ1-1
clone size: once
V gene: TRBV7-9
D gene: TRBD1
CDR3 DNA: TGTGCCAGCAGCCTCGGACAGGGTAACACTGAAGCTTTCTTT
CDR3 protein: CASSLGQGNTEAFF

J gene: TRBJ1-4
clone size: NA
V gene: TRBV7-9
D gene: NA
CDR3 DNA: TGTGCCAGCAGCAGGGGGAGGCTAGGGGAAAAACTGTTTTTT
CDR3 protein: CASSRGRLGEKLFF

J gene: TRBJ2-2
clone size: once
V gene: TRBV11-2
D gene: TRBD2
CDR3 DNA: TGTGCCAGCAGCTCCAGGTCGGGACTAGGCTACGCCGGGGAGCTGTTTTTT
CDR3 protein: CASSSRSGLGYAGELFF

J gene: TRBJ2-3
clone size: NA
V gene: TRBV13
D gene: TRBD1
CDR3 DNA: TGTGCCAGCAGCTTAAAGACAGGGGGCGCATGGACAGATACGCAGTATTTT
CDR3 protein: CASSLKTGGAWTDTQYF

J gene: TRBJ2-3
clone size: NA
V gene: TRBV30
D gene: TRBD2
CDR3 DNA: TGTGCCTGGAGTGGCGCGGGAGGGCCACAAGATACGCAGTATTTT
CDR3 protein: CAWSGAGGPQDTQYF

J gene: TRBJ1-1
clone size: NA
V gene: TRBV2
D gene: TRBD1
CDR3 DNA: TGTGCCAACCAGGGGGAAGGGCCGGCGAACACTGAAGCTTTCTTT
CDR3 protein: CANQGEGPANTEAFF

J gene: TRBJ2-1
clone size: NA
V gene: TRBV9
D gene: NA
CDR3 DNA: TGTGCCAGCAGCGCCCCAGCAGGGCCCTCCTACAATGAGCAGTTCTTC
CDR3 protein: CASSAPAGPSYNEQFF

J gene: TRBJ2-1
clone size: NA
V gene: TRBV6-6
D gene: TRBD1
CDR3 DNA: TGTGCCAGCAGCCGGGACAGCAATTACAATGAGCAGTTCTTC
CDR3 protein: CASSRDSNYNEQFF